This T cell receptor (beta chain) was sequenced during a study of B cell selection in AIRE deficiency (dated by TCRdb to the late 2010s). For the study in its entirety: TCRbeta repertoires of sorted blood CD4+ conventional T cells and regulatory T cells were compared between AIRE-deficient patients and healthy controls. The TCR-sequenced cohort comprised roughly 5 AIRE-deficient APECED patients and roughly 5 healthy control donors.

What the research found in general, with its limitations: CDR3s were shorter in shared Treg sequences, reflecting a bias toward rearrangements that have few non-templated nucleotide insertions. In terms of TCRBV gene usage, CDR3 length and TCR diversity, Tconv and Treg cells from AIRE-deficient patients looked similar to Tconv and Treg cells from healthy donors. Among 3,500 to 4,000 shared Treg TCRbeta sequences, over 25% were shared exclusively by healthy donors and roughly 9% exclusively by patients, which suggests that Treg selection is less efficient in the absence of AIRE. Only TCRbeta chains were sequenced, and 36.6% of shared healthy-donor Treg sequences were also present in healthy Tconv cells, possibly due to differing TCRalpha chains. Approximately 31% of Treg TCRbeta sequences shared among healthy donors appeared in patient Tconv cells, suggesting diversion of Treg-biased clones into the Tconv compartment.

For sorting, conventional CD4 T cells were defined as CD4+CD127+ cells. The AIRE-deficient patients had APECED syndrome. Sorting of Tconv and Treg cells intended for TCRbeta sequencing was performed on a FACSAria flow cytometer. Sorted cells were collected in 5-ml round-bottom polystyrene tubes, and dry cell pellets were stored frozen at -80 degrees C prior to sequencing. This clone was counted between two and nine times. The clone's antigen remains unknown. No per-base quality is available; no much larger clone lies one base away. The immunoSEQ platform was used to sequence the TCRbeta chains. As for the original processing: When conventional T cell repertoires were pooled, 85,000 to 110,000 distinct in-frame TCRbeta sequences were obtained from patients and about 1.5x10^5 from healthy donors. Treg TCRbeta sequences shared by two or more individuals were defined as public, and these public Treg TCRbeta sequences were subsequently searched for in Tconv repertoires. Differences between groups were assessed using Mann-Whitney U tests with Bonferroni-Dunn correction in GraphPad Prism 7.03. TCRdb's version of the immuneACCESS table is confined to in-frame rearrangements and falls short of the full clone set. An unresolved V gene accounts for under half of the shortfall where checked; the remainder is of unknown origin. V, J and clone size are those of that table, while D and trimming were read from the DNA. Within this sample are 20,000 to 25,000 clones, with about 97% of them counted one time only. Approximately 0.31% of the sample goes to the ten largest clones.

Relative to germline, V is missing 3 bases and J is missing 9 bases, with 10 bases of the junction outside any gene match. Taken from cysteine to phenylalanine, the CDR3 has 16 residues. Only CDR3 DNA remains: 48 bases, in frame from the first base. CDR1 and CDR2 (LNHDA, SQIVND) derive from the germline V gene (reference sequence). This TCR came from a human donor with AIRE deficiency. Source material: conventional CD4+ T cells sorted from PBMCs. Rearrangement joined TRBV19 to TRBJ1-6, with 8 bases in between that match TRBD1. The CDR3 region: CASSIGQGDGSSPLHF. The DNA is TGTGCCAGTAGTATCGGACAGGGCGACGGTAGTTCACCCCTCCACTTT.